The 27 T cell receptor beta chains presented below share a single source sample, sequenced in a study of Ad26.COV2.S vaccination and SARS-CoV-2 variants. This table comes from immunoSEQ multiplex PCR, and its TCRdb copy is limited to in-frame clones, with some not included. The sample records about 350,000 clones, roughly nine tenths being singletons. This specimen was peripheral blood, taken after recovery from COVID-19. The receptors here all came from a human donor who had recovered from COVID-19.

This rearrangement joins TRBV6-2 or TRBV6-3 to TRBJ2-1; tentative D call: TRBD2 (6 bases). Germline loops: CDR1 MNHEY, CDR2 SVGEGT. CDR3 length equals 13 residues. V was clipped by 3 bases and J by 10 bases, with 13 bases between them. The CDR3 bases are TGTGCCAGCAGTTATGGTGTGGCGGGGGAGCAGTTCTTC. It is translated as CASSYGVAGEQFF.

J is TRBJ2-6 and V is TRBV23-1, with a weak D call TRBD1 (5 bases). TRBV23-1 is labeled an ORF, and its function is uncertain. V lost 2 bases and J 0 bases, leaving 11 bases between the germline ends. The CDR3 sequence is 17 residues long. CDR3 sequence (DNA): TGCGCCAGCAGTCAAACGTCAGGGTACTCTGGGGCCAACGTCCTGACTTTC. Amino acid sequence: CASSQTSGYSGANVLTF.

Regarding this clone: Within the sample, other DNA sequences also encode this same CDR3. This chain connects TRBV5-6 to TRBJ1-2; unclear D gene. The CDR3 extends over 13 amino acids. V was cut by 2 bases and J by 11 bases, with 16 bases left in between. From germline, CDR1 is SGHDT and CDR2 YYEEEE. The CDR3 sequence: CASSLGGPGGYTF. CDR3 coding DNA: TGTGCCAGCAGCTTAGGAGGCCCCGGTGGGTACACCTTC.

The gene calls are TRBV7-9 and TRBJ1-1, with a weak D call TRBD1 (5 bases). The CDR3 length is 15 residues. CDR1 and CDR2 from the germline V gene are SEHNR and FQNEAQ (reference sequence). The ends were cut back, 1 base at V and 1 base at J, with 10 bases in the middle. CDR3 DNA sequence: TGTGCCAGCAGCTTAGGAGGGGTGAGGAACACTGAAGCTTTCTTT. Translation: CASSLGGVRNTEAFF.

The genes are TRBV4-3 and TRBJ2-7, with 13 positions matching TRBD2. Looked up from germline, CDR1 is LGHNA and CDR2 is YSLEER. The CDR3 loop spans 15 amino acids. Unmatched junction bases numbered 4, after V lost 4 bases and J lost 4 bases. The CDR3 here is CASSLGLAGAYEQYF. CDR3 nucleotides: TGCGCCAGCAGCCTAGGACTAGCGGGGGCTTACGAGCAGTACTTC.

The gene calls are TRBV5-1 and TRBJ1-2; 7 positions agree with TRBD1. CDR3 length: 15 residues. Germline CDR1 and CDR2: SGHRS and YFSETQ. V shed 4 bases and J 0 bases; nucleotides not matched to a gene: 6. The chain's CDR3 is CASSGGTVTNYGYTF. The CDR3 region has the DNA TGCGCCAGCAGCGGGGGGACAGTAACTAACTATGGCTACACCTTC.

The rearrangement joins TRBV20-1 to TRBJ2-1; D perhaps matches TRBD2 (5 bases). Germline loops: CDR1 DFQATT, CDR2 SNEGSKA (reference sequence). CDR3 size: 11 residues. Trimming pared 2 bases from V and 16 bases from J, leaving 15 bases between. The CDR3 DNA reads TGCAGTGCTAGAACCGTGGGGAGCTACTTCTTC. Translating it yields CSARTVGSYFF.

The CDR3 bases are TGTGCCAGCAGTGGAGGAGGAGCAGGCAACGTCCTGACTTTC. Translated, it gives CASSGGGAGNVLTF. V and J are TRBV27 and TRBJ2-6; perhaps TRBD2 as D (5 bases). V lost 5 bases to trimming and J lost 9 bases, with 14 bases between them. This CDR3 is 14 amino acids long. Germline assignment: CDR1 MNHEY and CDR2 SMNVEV (reference sequence). Based on the CDR3 plus reference TRBV27 and TRBJ2-6, the full variable domain is EAQVTQNPRYLITVTGKKLTVTCSQNMNHEYMSWYRQDPGLGLRQIYYSMNVEVTDKGDVPEGYKVSRKEKRNFPLILESPSPNQTSLYFCASSGGGAGNVLTFGAGSRLTVL.

This chain joins TRBV5-6 and TRBJ2-3; the match to TRBD2 covers 12 bases. V shed 4 bases, J shed 4 bases, and the junction held 7 bases outside the gene matches. CDR3 size: 16 residues. CDR1 and CDR2 from the germline V gene are SGHDT and YYEEEE. The CDR3 spells CASSASLAGGSDTQYF. The CDR3, as DNA: TGTGCCAGCAGCGCCTCACTAGCGGGGGGATCAGATACGCAGTATTTT. Drawing the rest from reference TRBV5-6 and TRBJ2-3, the complete variable domain is DAGVTQSPTHLIKTRGQQVTLRCSPKSGHDTVSWYQQALGQGPQFIFQYYEEEERQRGNFPDRFSGHQFPNYSSELNVNALLLGDSALYLCASSASLAGGSDTQYFGPGTRLTVL.

V is TRBV7-9 and J is TRBJ2-7; D gene uncertain. The V end was cut by 1 base, the J end by 4 bases, with 8 bases between. Germline V gene lookup returns CDR1 SEHNR and CDR2 FQNEAQ (reference sequence). This CDR3 is built from 13 residues. This CDR3 reads CASSLDPLYEQYF. The CDR3 bases are TGTGCCAGCAGCTTAGACCCCCTTTACGAGCAGTACTTC.

This clone was detected only once. This rearrangement joins TRBV6-5 to TRBJ2-7; D is ambiguous. The V gene's germline CDR1 is MNHEY and CDR2 SVGAGI. Trimming removed 5 bases at V and 3 bases at J, with 17 bases between. This CDR3 spans 15 amino acids. The CDR3 nucleotides read TGTGCCAGCAGTCGGACGGCCCCCCCCTTCTACGAGCAGTACTTC. Residues: CASSRTAPPFYEQYF.

The V gene is TRBV6-6, the J gene TRBJ2-3, with TRBD2 matching 9 bases. Trimming cost V 0 bases and J 4 bases; bases outside gene matches: 5. Looked up from germline, CDR1 is MNHNY and CDR2 is SVGAGI (reference sequence). The CDR3 covers 16 residues. In nucleotides, the CDR3 is TGTGCCAGCAGTTACTCGGGCGGGGGGGCACCAGATACGCAGTATTTT. Protein product: CASSYSGGGAPDTQYF.

V usage is TRBV5-1 and J usage is TRBJ2-2; D is unclear. Germline assignment: CDR1 SGHRS and CDR2 YFSETQ. The CDR3 spans 14 residues. Between the trimmed V and J ends, which lost 7 bases and 1 base, there was a span of 11 bases. The CDR3 region is CASLGTGNTGELFF. CDR3 DNA: TGCGCCAGCTTGGGTACTGGGAACACCGGGGAGCTGTTTTTT.

The chain links TRBV7-2 to TRBJ1-3, with TRBD1 identical over 7 bases. Germline assignment: CDR1 SGHTA and CDR2 FQGNSA. The CDR3 is made up of 14 amino acids. V lost 6 bases to trimming and J lost 4 bases; unmatched junction nucleotides: 6. CDR3: CASSSTGKGNTIYF. The CDR3 bases are TGTGCCAGCAGTTCGACAGGGAAGGGAAACACCATATATTTT.

The chain joins TRBV7-8 to TRBJ2-1; 8 bases agree with TRBD2. J gave up 6 bases and V 2 bases, and 3 bases lay outside the gene matches. There are 14 residues in the CDR3. The germline V gene encodes CDR1 SGHVS and CDR2 FQNEAQ. The CDR3 loop is CASSLLAGGNEQFF. For the CDR3, the DNA is TGTGCCAGCAGCTTACTCGCGGGGGGCAATGAGCAGTTCTTC.

The chain carries TRBV7-2 and TRBJ1-1; the D is unclear. Germline loops: CDR1 SGHTA, CDR2 FQGNSA. CDR3 length: 13 residues. V was trimmed by 5 bases and J by 11 bases, leaving 18 bases between them. CDR3 nucleotides: TGTGCCAGCAGCGATAATATCTTAGGAATGGCTTTCTTT. Its protein product is CASSDNILGMAFF.

The chain combines TRBV5-5 with TRBJ1-6; 10 nucleotides align to TRBD1. Per germline, CDR1 SGHKS and CDR2 YYEKEE (reference sequence). The CDR3 runs to 15 residues. J gave up 6 bases and V 4 bases, and 4 bases lay outside the gene matches. CDR3 amino acids: CASSPGTGVNSPLHF. CDR3 bases: TGTGCCAGCAGCCCCGGGACAGGGGTTAATTCACCCCTCCACTTT.

V gene TRBV7-9 combines with J gene TRBJ1-2; 9 positions match TRBD1. CDR1 is SEHNR, CDR2 FQNEAQ, per germline (reference sequence). With V trimmed by 1 base and J by 8 bases, 5 bases remained unmatched. The CDR3 runs to 14 residues. DNA for the CDR3: TGTGCCAGCAGCTTAGTAGGACAGGGGAACGGCTACACCTTC. This codes for CASSLVGQGNGYTF.

V and J are TRBV7-9 and TRBJ2-2; no clear D. The V gene lost 2 bases and the J gene lost 4 bases, with 11 bases spanning the gap. The CDR3 is made up of 15 amino acids. CDR1 and CDR2 from the germline V gene are SEHNR and FQNEAQ (reference sequence). CDR3 nucleotide sequence: TGTGCCAGCAGCTTAATGGTAGGCCTCACCGGGGAGCTGTTTTTT. This encodes CASSLMVGLTGELFF. Filled out from reference TRBV7-9 and TRBJ2-2, the complete variable domain reads DTGVSQNPRHKITKRGQNVTFRCDPISEHNRLYWYRQTLGQGPEFLTYFQNEAQLEKSRLLSDRFSAERPKGSFSTLEIQRTEQGDSAMYLCASSLMVGLTGELFFGEGSRLTVL.

The V gene is TRBV5-6, the J gene TRBJ2-7; a possible D gene is TRBD1 (5 bases). The CDR3 spans 15 residues. CDR1 and CDR2 from the germline V gene are SGHDT and YYEEEE. V lost 1 base and J lost 1, with 12 bases in between. As DNA, the CDR3 is TGTGCCAGCAGCTTGAACCAGGGTGGGTCCTACGAGCAGTACTTC. This gives the protein CASSLNQGGSYEQYF.

The J gene is TRBJ2-5, the V gene TRBV6-6, with D uncertain. The CDR3 runs to 14 residues. The germline CDR1 and CDR2 sequences are MNHNY and SVGAGI (reference sequence). V was pared by 2 bases and J by 5 bases, with 12 bases between. This CDR3 is CASSYRDGPETQYF. CDR3 nucleotides: TGTGCCAGCAGTTACCGAGACGGGCCGGAGACCCAGTACTTC.

The CDR3 bases are TGTGCCAGCGGCGGCCGACAGGGGGCCGAGCAGTACTTC. Translating it yields CASGGRQGAEQYF. V is TRBV5-8 and J is TRBJ2-7; the match to TRBD1 covers 10 bases. The germline CDR1 and CDR2 sequences are SGHTS and YDEGEE. V lost 7 bases and J lost 6; bases outside the gene matches: 7. The CDR3 covers 13 residues.

The V and J genes are TRBV9 and TRBJ2-1; 9 nucleotides align to TRBD2. The junction had 8 bases not matched to a gene; V was cut back by 1 base and J by 0 bases. Germline CDR1 and CDR2: SGDLS and YYNGEE. CDR3 length: 18 residues. The chain's CDR3 is CASSVSASGAHSYNEQFF. CDR3 DNA: TGTGCCAGCAGCGTATCGGCTAGCGGGGCACACTCCTACAATGAGCAGTTCTTC.

The J gene is TRBJ1-5, the V gene TRBV19; the D gene is possibly TRBD1 (5 bases). V was shortened by 5 bases and J by 4 bases, with 9 bases between the two germline ends. Germline V gene data show CDR1 as LNHDA and CDR2 as SQIVND (reference sequence). CDR3 length: 13 amino acids. Here the CDR3 DNA reads TGTGCCAGTAGTGGGGCCCTTAATCAGCCCCAGCATTTT. Translating gives CASSGALNQPQHF.

The rearrangement links TRBV2 to TRBJ1-2, with unresolved D. The CDR3 consists of 11 residues. The V and J ends lost 8 bases and 5 bases respectively, with 9 bases between them. The germline gives CDR1 SNHLY, CDR2 FYNNEI. CDR3 nucleotides: TGTGCCAGCTCTTACAGTTATGGCTACACCTTC. Its translation: CASSYSYGYTF.

This clone is a singleton in its sample. CDR3 sequence reads: CASSADRGWGTQYF. CDR3 coding DNA: TGCGCCAGCAGCGCCGACAGGGGGTGGGGGACCCAGTACTTC. The rearrangement uses TRBV5-1 and TRBJ2-5; 9 bases are a match to TRBD1. The CDR3 extends over 14 amino acids. Unmatched junction bases numbered 8, after V lost 4 bases and J lost 7 bases. Germline assignment: CDR1 SGHRS and CDR2 YFSETQ. The whole variable domain, filled in from reference TRBV5-1 and TRBJ2-5, reads KAGVTQTPRYLIKTRGQQVTLSCSPISGHRSVSWYQQTPGQGLQFLFEYFSETQRNKGNFPGRFSGRQFSNSRSEMNVSTLELGDSALYLCASSADRGWGTQYFGPGTRLLVL.

About this clone: The identical CDR3 is also encoded by other nucleotide sequences in the sample. J is TRBJ1-1 and V is TRBV5-6, with 7 bases aligning to TRBD1. The CDR3 covers 12 residues. The J segment lost 7 bases and the V segment lost 4 bases, leaving 4 bases of the junction unmatched. Germline CDR1 reads SGHDT; CDR2 reads YYEEEE. CDR3 coding DNA: TGTGCCAGCAGCCCCGGGACAGATGAAGCTTTCTTT. This sequence encodes CASSPGTDEAFF.